The 32 T cell receptor beta chains presented below share a single source sample, sequenced in a study of tumor-infiltrating lymphocytes in localized non-small cell lung cancer. Assay: immunoSEQ multiplex PCR; the TCRdb copy retains only in-frame clones and omits some. The profile covers about 14,000 clones, with 60% to 80% appearing a single time and roughly 4.5% taken by the ten largest. The source material was lung tumor tissue. Receptors were obtained from a human donor with non-small cell lung cancer.

V usage is TRBV7-9 and J usage is TRBJ1-4; D is undetermined. Looked up from germline, CDR1 is SEHNR and CDR2 is FQNEAQ (reference sequence). This CDR3 is 14 amino acids long. V was trimmed by 5 bases and J by 3 bases, leaving 10 bases between them. CDR3 loop: CASSRATSNEKLFF. CDR3 in DNA: TGTGCCAGCAGCCGCGCCACTTCTAATGAAAAACTGTTTTTT.

The rearrangement links TRBV4-3 to TRBJ2-4; D gene uncertain. V dropped 2 bases and J dropped 6 bases, with 17 bases sitting between them. This CDR3 contains 16 residues. Per the germline V gene, CDR1 is LGHNA and CDR2 is YSLEER. The CDR3 spells CASSQSTIRVGNIQYF. In DNA, the CDR3 is TGCGCCAGCAGCCAATCCACTATTAGGGTAGGAAACATTCAGTACTTC.

The V and J genes are TRBV10-3 and TRBJ2-3; 7 bases align to TRBD1. Germline values: CDR1 ENHRY, CDR2 SYGVKD. Trimming removed 0 bases from V and 4 bases from J; junction bases left unmatched: 4. The CDR3 totals 15 residues. The CDR3 loop is CAISESTGVADTQYF. As DNA, the CDR3 is TGTGCCATCAGTGAGTCTACAGGGGTGGCAGATACGCAGTATTTT.

The gene calls are TRBV27 and TRBJ1-1; possible D gene TRBD1, 6 bases. The ends were cut back, 7 bases at V and 0 bases at J, with 9 bases in the middle. The CDR3 covers 13 residues. CDR1 MNHEY and CDR2 SMNVEV come from the germline V gene (reference sequence). The CDR3 here is CASNDRMNTEAFF. The DNA for the CDR3 is TGTGCCAGCAACGACAGGATGAACACTGAAGCTTTCTTT.

V gene TRBV15 combines with J gene TRBJ2-1, with 10 bases fitting TRBD2. CDR1 and CDR2 (germline): LNHNV, YYDKDF (reference sequence). The junction had 5 bases not matched to a gene; V was cut back by 5 bases and J by 1 base. The CDR3 covers 16 residues. The CDR3 DNA reads as TGTGCCACCAGCGGCCGACTAGCGGGTTCCTACAATGAGCAGTTCTTC. Translation gives CATSGRLAGSYNEQFF.

This sequence joins TRBV7-6 and TRBJ2-1, with D perhaps TRBD2 (5 bases). Trimming left V 5 bases short and J 0 bases short, with 11 bases between. From germline, CDR1 is SGHVS and CDR2 FNYEAQ. CDR3 length: 15 amino acids. The CDR3 region has the DNA TGTGCCAGCAGCGAACTAGGGAGCTCCTACAATGAGCAGTTCTTC. Protein: CASSELGSSYNEQFF.

The chain uses TRBV5-1 and TRBJ2-6; 8 bases align to TRBD1. CDR1 is SGHRS and CDR2 is YFSETQ in the germline V gene. The CDR3 has 13 residues. Trimming at V came to 4 bases and at J to 11 bases, leaving 5 bases not matched to a gene. CDR3 sequence: CASSAGQEDVLTF. In DNA, the CDR3 is TGCGCCAGCAGCGCGGGACAGGAGGACGTCCTGACTTTC.

The chain joins TRBV7-2 to TRBJ2-5; D may be TRBD2 (6 bases). Germline V gene lookup returns CDR1 SGHTA and CDR2 FQGNSA. Trimming shortened V by 0 bases and J by 0 bases, and 14 bases separated the two germline ends. CDR3 length equals 17 residues. The CDR3 reads CASSLAGGGRYQETQYF. The CDR3 region has the DNA TGTGCCAGCAGCTTAGCCGGGGGAGGTCGGTACCAAGAGACCCAGTACTTC.

This chain joins TRBV7-2 and TRBJ1-3; no reliable D call. Per the germline V gene, CDR1 is SGHTA and CDR2 is FQGNSA. Trimming took off 4 bases at V and 2 bases at J, with 9 bases between the two ends. The CDR3 runs to 14 residues. CDR3 coding DNA: TGTGCCAGCAGCTCACCCACAGCTGGAAACACCATATATTTT. Translation gives CASSSPTAGNTIYF.

The chain is built from TRBV30 and TRBJ1-2; TRBD1 matches 8 bases. The germline CDR1 and CDR2 sequences are GTSNPN and SVGIG (reference sequence). The CDR3 totals 11 residues. The J segment lost 1 base and the V segment lost 8 bases, leaving 0 bases of the junction unmatched. In DNA form, the CDR3 reads TGTGCCGGACAGGGTAACTATGGCTACACCTTC. Its protein product is CAGQGNYGYTF.

The J gene is TRBJ1-2, the V gene TRBV19; D is unresolved. The V end lost 2 bases, the J end lost 8 bases, and 9 bases lay between the germline ends. The germline V gene has CDR1 LNHDA and CDR2 SQIVND (reference sequence). The CDR3 loop spans 12 amino acids. The CDR3 DNA is TGTGCCAGTAGTATAAGGGATAAGGGCTACACCTTC. Translating it yields CASSIRDKGYTF.

The chain is built from TRBV4-1 and TRBJ2-7, with D unclear. V lost 2 bases and J 3 bases, leaving 8 bases between the germline ends. Germline V lookup: CDR1 MGHRA, CDR2 YSYEKL. The CDR3 has 13 residues. The CDR3 nucleotides read TGCGCCAGCAGCCAAACAGAGCTCTACGAGCAGTACTTC. This sequence encodes CASSQTELYEQYF.

The chain recombines TRBV27 with TRBJ1-6; 9 nucleotides line up with TRBD1. The V and J ends lost 4 bases and 6 bases, in that order; junction bases with no gene match: 13. Germline values: CDR1 MNHEY, CDR2 SMNVEV (reference sequence). The CDR3 contains 18 residues. In DNA form, the CDR3 reads TGTGCCAGCAGTTCTGGGACAGGGTGGCCCAAGGGTAATTCACCCCTCCACTTT. Translated, it gives CASSSGTGWPKGNSPLHF.

The CDR3 DNA is TGTGCCAGCAGCTTAGGGGGCTGGACAGGGCGTTCCGGAAACACCATATATTTT. As protein: CASSLGGWTGRSGNTIYF. The chain links TRBV11-2 to TRBJ1-3; 8 nucleotides align to TRBD1. CDR3 length: 18 residues. Germline V lookup: CDR1 SGHAT, CDR2 FQNNGV. Trimming took 1 base from V and 4 from J; bases not matched to a gene: 12.

V and J are TRBV11-2 and TRBJ2-5; D possibly corresponds to TRBD1 (5 bases). Germline V CDR1 and CDR2: SGHAT, FQNNGV. The CDR3 has 14 residues. V lost 1 base and J lost 5, with 11 bases in between. In nucleotides, the CDR3 is TGTGCCAGCAGCTTAGGGTCAGGGCTGGAGACCCAGTACTTC. Its protein is CASSLGSGLETQYF.

There are a few counts of this clone. The chain uses TRBV19 and TRBJ1-5; D not resolved. The CDR3 loop spans 12 amino acids. The germline CDR1 and CDR2 sequences are LNHDA and SQIVND (reference sequence). V lost 4 bases and J lost 5, with 6 bases in between. The CDR3 DNA follows: TGTGCCAGTAGTACTCCTCATCAGCCCCAGCATTTT. Its translation is CASSTPHQPQHF.

The rearrangement uses TRBV7-3 and TRBJ1-1; no clear D. V was pared by 5 bases and J by 3 bases, with 10 bases between. Germline assignment: CDR1 SGHTA and CDR2 FQGTGA. This CDR3 region has 13 residues. The CDR3 nucleotides read TGTGCCAGCAGCCCAAGAATGGACACTGAAGCTTTCTTT. Its protein product is CASSPRMDTEAFF.

V gene TRBV10-2 combines with J gene TRBJ1-1; the D is unclear. The germline V and J ends were trimmed by 8 bases and 1 base, with 5 bases remaining between them. Germline values: CDR1 WSHSY, CDR2 SAAADI. This CDR3 spans 11 amino acids. The CDR3 loop is CASLGNTEAFF. For the CDR3, the DNA is TGCGCCAGCTTGGGGAACACTGAAGCTTTCTTT.

The genes are TRBV4-1 and TRBJ2-3; 11 bases are a match to TRBD1. CDR1 and CDR2 (germline): MGHRA, YSYEKL. The CDR3 runs 18 residues. V was pared by 4 bases and J by 2 bases, with 11 bases of the junction left unmatched. CDR3 sequence: CASSLRPGQGVPTDTQYF. The CDR3 nucleotides read TGCGCCAGCAGCCTAAGGCCGGGACAGGGGGTCCCCACAGATACGCAGTATTTT.

This clone counts as medium-sized. The V and J genes are TRBV5-1 and TRBJ2-3, with TRBD2 matching over 8 bases. Germline V gene sequence: CDR1 SGHRS, CDR2 YFSETQ. The CDR3 totals 21 residues. Trimming took 4 bases from V and 0 from J; bases not matched to a gene: 22. The CDR3 is CASSGAAELAGLTTSTDTQYF. CDR3 bases: TGCGCCAGCAGCGGAGCAGCGGAGCTAGCGGGCCTAACAACTAGCACAGATACGCAGTATTTT.

This chain links TRBV19 with TRBJ2-5; TRBD1 agrees at 9 bases. V shed 3 bases and J 3 bases; nucleotides not matched to a gene: 5. CDR1 is LNHDA and CDR2 is SQIVND in the germline V gene (reference sequence). This CDR3 spans 15 amino acids. This CDR3 reads CASSIRWTGEETQYF. Here the CDR3 DNA reads TGTGCCAGTAGTATTCGATGGACAGGGGAAGAGACCCAGTACTTC.

The chain has TRBV5-6 and TRBJ2-1; D might be TRBD1 (5 bases). The germline V and J ends were trimmed by 1 base and 9 bases, with 11 bases remaining between them. The CDR3 contains 13 residues. In germline, CDR1 is SGHDT, CDR2 YYEEEE. Written as DNA, the CDR3 is TGTGCCAGCAGCTTGTCAGGGTCCGGTGAGCAGTTCTTC. Translated: CASSLSGSGEQFF.

The chain employs TRBV2 and TRBJ2-5; possible D gene TRBD2, 5 bases. Trimming left V 4 bases short and J 5 bases short, with 17 bases between. The germline V gene has CDR1 SNHLY and CDR2 FYNNEI. This CDR3 contains 15 residues. DNA of the CDR3: TGTGCCAGCAGTGGTATCGGGGTAGCTGGGGAGACCCAGTACTTC. Protein product: CASSGIGVAGETQYF.

The CDR3 region is CASLDTSGNTIYF. CDR3 coding DNA: TGTGCCAGCCTCGACACCTCTGGAAACACCATATATTTT. This chain uses TRBV6-1 with TRBJ1-3; D remains unclear. The V gene's germline CDR1 is MNHNS and CDR2 SASEGT. V lost 8 bases, J lost 0 bases, and 8 bases lay in between. The CDR3 covers 13 residues.

The chain is built from TRBV1 and TRBJ2-2; the DNA was not compared with TRBD1, the D call given in the table. TRBV1 is recorded as a pseudogene. The CDR3 loop spans 17 amino acids. The CDR3: CTSSQEAKGVLVGELFF. CDR3 sequence (DNA): TGCACCAGCAGCCAAGAAGCGAAGGGGGTTCTAGTCGGGGAGCTGTTTTTT.

The chain uses TRBV30 and TRBJ2-1, with a possible D match to TRBD1 (7 bases). The V end was cut by 5 bases, the J end by 9 bases, with 14 bases between. CDR1 is GTSNPN, CDR2 SVGIG, per germline (reference sequence). This CDR3 is 12 amino acids long. CDR3 residues: CAWGGGPGEQFF. Written as DNA, the CDR3 is TGTGCCTGGGGAGGGGGCCCTGGTGAGCAGTTCTTC.

This sequence joins TRBV7-2 and TRBJ1-1, with D hard to call. This CDR3 spans 13 amino acids. CDR1 SGHTA and CDR2 FQGNSA come from the germline V gene. Trimming removed 1 base from V and 3 bases from J, with 6 bases in between. The CDR3 loop is CASSLVEDTEAFF. In DNA form, the CDR3 reads TGTGCCAGCAGCTTAGTAGAAGACACTGAAGCTTTCTTT.

V and J are TRBV2 and TRBJ1-1, with D maybe TRBD1 (6 bases). The germline V gene has CDR1 SNHLY and CDR2 FYNNEI. This CDR3 is built from 16 residues. The germline V and J ends were trimmed by 2 bases and 0 bases, with 13 bases remaining between them. Here the CDR3 reads CASSELGAGMNTEAFF. In nucleotides, the CDR3 is TGTGCCAGCAGTGAACTGGGGGCCGGAATGAACACTGAAGCTTTCTTT. Full variable domain (missing parts from reference TRBV2 and TRBJ1-1): EPEVTQTPSHQVTQMGQEVILRCVPISNHLYFYWYRQILGQKVEFLVSFYNNEISEKSEIFDDQFSVERPDGSNFTLKIRSTKLEDSAMYFCASSELGAGMNTEAFFGQGTRLTVV.

The chain couples TRBV6-1 to TRBJ1-4; TRBD1 matches 11 bases. The germline gives CDR1 MNHNS, CDR2 SASEGT. The CDR3 length is 16 residues. The V segment lost 3 bases and the J segment 8 bases; nucleotides outside the gene matches: 8. The CDR3 reads CASSEASGTGGEKLFF. In DNA, the CDR3 is TGTGCCAGCAGTGAGGCTTCCGGGACAGGGGGGGAAAAACTGTTTTTT.

This clone was seen only a few times. The chain links TRBV18 to TRBJ1-1, with a weak D call TRBD1 (6 bases). CDR1 KGHSH and CDR2 LQKENI come from the germline V gene. The CDR3 contains 16 residues. Trimming took 8 bases from V and 0 from J, leaving 19 bases between them. CDR3 protein: CASRPQGRDMNTEAFF. CDR3 bases: TGTGCCAGCCGACCACAGGGTAGGGACATGAACACTGAAGCTTTCTTT. Drawing the rest from reference TRBV18 and TRBJ1-1, the complete variable domain is NAGVMQNPRHLVRRRGQEARLRCSPMKGHSHVYWYRQLPEEGLKFMVYLQKENIIDESGMPKERFSAEFPKEGPSILRIQQVVRGDSAAYFCASRPQGRDMNTEAFFGQGTRLTVV.

The chain has TRBV27 and TRBJ1-1; TRBD1 is a possible D gene (5 bases). Trimming stripped 7 bases from V and 7 bases from J, with 19 bases between. The CDR3 is 14 amino acids. Germline lookup yields CDR1 MNHEY and CDR2 SMNVEV (reference sequence). The CDR3 sequence is CASTPWGRPSEAFF. CDR3 bases: TGTGCCAGCACCCCATGGGGCAGACCAAGTGAAGCTTTCTTT.

This sequence joins TRBV18 and TRBJ2-1, with 10 bases that match TRBD1. V shed 7 bases, J shed 9 bases, and the junction held 15 bases outside the gene matches. Germline V lookup: CDR1 KGHSH, CDR2 LQKENI. This CDR3 region has 16 residues. DNA for the CDR3: TGTGCCAGCTATCCCAATACCGGGACAGGGGTCGGTGAGCAGTTCTTC. Amino acids: CASYPNTGTGVGEQFF.